The 22 T cell receptor beta chains listed next were all sequenced from one sample in a study of Ad26.COV2.S vaccination and SARS-CoV-2 variants. TCRdb's copy holds only in-frame clones and misses some; the assay was immunoSEQ multiplex PCR. Here the sample spans under 500,000 clones, about 92% being singletons. Treatment noted: around 19 received Ad26.COV2.S at low or high dose, single or two shots; about 5 received placebo; per-sample allocation not given. Sample collection was performed on day 63 after the first vaccine or placebo injection. Here the sequenced sample was peripheral blood, taken in a trial of Ad26.COV2.S vaccine versus placebo. The receptors here all came from a person between 18 and 65 years old who received the Ad26.COV2.S COVID-19 vaccine or a placebo.

V usage is TRBV4-3 and J usage is TRBJ2-5, with TRBD1 matching over 8 bases. Trimming removed 1 base from V and 5 bases from J; junction bases left unmatched: 3. The V gene's germline CDR1 is LGHNA and CDR2 YSLEER. This CDR3 spans 14 amino acids. CDR3 in amino acids: CASSQGQGFETQYF. CDR3 bases: TGCGCCAGCAGCCAAGGACAGGGGTTTGAGACCCAGTACTTC.

In this sample, this clone turned up once. This sequence joins TRBV6-5 and TRBJ1-2; a possible D gene is TRBD1 (5 bases). This CDR3 has 14 residues. Germline lookup yields CDR1 MNHEY and CDR2 SVGAGI. The ends were cut back, 4 bases at V and 8 bases at J, with 17 bases in the middle. As DNA, the CDR3 is TGTGCCAGCAGTTCACTCCAGGGATCAGGAGGCTACACCTTC. Translation gives CASSSLQGSGGYTF.

The chain has TRBV3-1 (or the pseudogene TRBV3-2) and TRBJ1-2; D uncertain. Trimming left V 7 bases short and J 3 bases short, with 9 bases between. Per germline, CDR1 LGHDT and CDR2 YNNKEL (reference sequence). This CDR3 has 12 residues. Here the CDR3 reads CASTRGDYGYTF. DNA for the CDR3: TGTGCCAGCACCCGGGGAGACTATGGCTACACCTTC.

The chain joins TRBV10-2 to TRBJ2-3, with D perhaps matching TRBD2 (7 bases). Germline assignment: CDR1 WSHSY and CDR2 SAAADI. Trimming cost V 7 bases and J 6 bases, with 17 bases left between them. The CDR3 is made up of 14 amino acids. CDR3 loop: CASTRGRGGDTQYF. CDR3 nucleotide sequence: TGCGCCAGCACGAGGGGCAGGGGAGGGGATACGCAGTATTTT.

J is TRBJ2-7 and V is TRBV7-8; 7 bases align to TRBD1. The length of the CDR3 is 15 residues. The germline gives CDR1 SGHVS, CDR2 FQNEAQ. V lost 0 bases to trimming and J lost 2 bases; unmatched junction nucleotides: 4. The CDR3 region is CASSLAEGGTYEQYF. CDR3 bases: TGTGCCAGCAGCTTAGCGGAAGGGGGCACCTACGAGCAGTACTTC. The whole variable domain, filled in from reference TRBV7-8 and TRBJ2-7, reads GAGVSQSPRYKVAKRGQDVALRCDPISGHVSLFWYQQALGQGPEFLTYFQNEAQLDKSGLPSDRFFAERPEGSVSTLKIQRTQQEDSAVYLCASSLAEGGTYEQYFGPGTRLTVT.

The V gene is TRBV28, the J gene TRBJ2-7; TRBD1 aligns across 9 bases. The V segment lost 5 bases and the J segment 5 bases; nucleotides outside the gene matches: 13. Germline V lookup: CDR1 MDHEN, CDR2 SYDVKM. The CDR3 length is 16 residues. CDR3 coding DNA: TGTGCCAGCAGTACCCGGACAGGGGCACCCCTCAACGAGCAGTACTTC. It codes for CASSTRTGAPLNEQYF. The whole variable domain, remainder taken from reference TRBV28 and TRBJ2-7, is DVKVTQSSRYLVKRTGEKVFLECVQDMDHENMFWYRQDPGLGLRLIYFSYDVKMKEKGDIPEGYSVSREKKERFSLILESASTNQTSMYLCASSTRTGAPLNEQYFGPGTRLTVT.

The chain couples TRBV6-5 to TRBJ1-2, with 10 positions matching TRBD1. V dropped 6 bases and J dropped 4; count of bases not matched to a gene: 8. Germline-derived CDR1 and CDR2 are MNHEY and SVGAGI. This CDR3 region has 15 residues. Written as DNA, the CDR3 is TGTGCCAGCAGGGCCGGGACAGGGGATGGCTATGGCTACACCTTC. Amino acid sequence: CASRAGTGDGYGYTF.

This sequence joins TRBV28 and TRBJ2-3; D is unresolved. Germline assignment: CDR1 MDHEN and CDR2 SYDVKM. This CDR3 is built from 15 residues. V lost 1 base to trimming and J lost 3 bases, with 11 bases between them. CDR3: CASSLSLILTDTQYF. The DNA for the CDR3 is TGTGCCAGCAGTTTATCGCTCATTCTTACAGATACGCAGTATTTT.

V is TRBV19 and J is TRBJ2-7; 11 bases agree with TRBD1. Germline V gene lookup returns CDR1 LNHDA and CDR2 SQIVND (reference sequence). Losses at the gene ends were 2 bases for V and 6 bases for J; bases not matched to a gene: 9. CDR3 length: 16 residues. Here the CDR3 DNA reads TGTGCCAGTAGTATATTAAGCCGGACAGGGGGCTCCGAGCAGTACTTC. Protein sequence: CASSILSRTGGSEQYF.

This clone was recorded once. For the CDR3, the DNA is TGTGCCAGCAGCTCGGGGGGAGGGGCGCTTGGCTACACCTTC. This codes for CASSSGGGALGYTF. This chain joins TRBV7-2 and TRBJ1-2, with D maybe TRBD1 (5 bases). In germline, CDR1 is SGHTA, CDR2 FQGNSA. This CDR3 is built from 14 residues. Between the trimmed V and J ends, which lost 4 bases and 7 bases, there was a span of 16 bases.

V is TRBV9 and J is TRBJ1-4, with D possibly TRBD1 on 5 matching bases. CDR1 is SGDLS, CDR2 YYNGEE, per germline. Trimming took off 2 bases at V and 2 bases at J, with 10 bases between the two ends. This CDR3 spans 15 amino acids. DNA for the CDR3: TGTGCCAGCAGCGTTAGCCAGGGTACTAATGAAAAACTGTTTTTT. This sequence encodes CASSVSQGTNEKLFF.

The chain couples TRBV28 to TRBJ1-5; 12 bases are shared with TRBD1. V shed 3 bases and J 4 bases; nucleotides not matched to a gene: 4. This CDR3 comprises 16 residues. Per the germline V gene, CDR1 is MDHEN and CDR2 is SYDVKM. The DNA for the CDR3 is TGTGCCAGCAGTTTCCGGGACAGGGGGCAGAATCAGCCCCAGCATTTT. As protein: CASSFRDRGQNQPQHF.

The chain couples TRBV5-1 to TRBJ2-5; D is possibly TRBD2 (5 bases). The V and J ends lost 0 bases and 0 bases respectively, with 6 bases between them. The CDR3 has 14 residues. CDR1 is SGHRS and CDR2 is YFSETQ in the germline V gene. The chain's CDR3 is CASSLAGDQETQYF. DNA of the CDR3: TGCGCCAGCAGCTTGGCCGGGGACCAAGAGACCCAGTACTTC. Together with reference TRBV5-1 and TRBJ2-5, the CDR3 gives the full variable domain: KAGVTQTPRYLIKTRGQQVTLSCSPISGHRSVSWYQQTPGQGLQFLFEYFSETQRNKGNFPGRFSGRQFSNSRSEMNVSTLELGDSALYLCASSLAGDQETQYFGPGTRLLVL.

CDR3 in DNA: TGTGCCAGCAGCGTAGGCAGGGATTCTGGAAACACCATATATTTT. Translating gives CASSVGRDSGNTIYF. This chain connects TRBV9 to TRBJ1-3; maybe TRBD1 (5 bases). CDR3 size: 15 residues. Trimming took off 0 bases at V and 1 base at J, with 8 bases between the two ends. Germline V lookup: CDR1 SGDLS, CDR2 YYNGEE.

This chain uses TRBV30 with TRBJ2-7; TRBD1 matches 9 bases. Germline-derived CDR1 and CDR2 are GTSNPN and SVGIG (reference sequence). This CDR3 comprises 15 residues. Unmatched junction bases numbered 7, after V lost 4 bases and J lost 0 bases. The CDR3 DNA reads TGTGCCTGGAAACTTGGGGACAGGGTCTCCTACGAGCAGTACTTC. Translated: CAWKLGDRVSYEQYF.

V gene TRBV6-5 combines with J gene TRBJ1-6; 7 bases agree with TRBD1. The CDR3 sequence is 16 residues long. J gave up 4 bases and V 2 bases, and 5 bases lay outside the gene matches. CDR1 is MNHEY, CDR2 SVGAGI, per germline. For the CDR3, the DNA is TGTGCCAGCAGTTACCAACGACAGGGTTATAATTCACCCCTCCACTTT. It translates to CASSYQRQGYNSPLHF.

The chain employs TRBV24-1 and TRBJ2-3; 8 positions agree with TRBD2. This CDR3 region has 14 residues. Germline V gene lookup returns CDR1 KGHDR and CDR2 SFDVKD. J was trimmed by 4 bases and V by 7 bases; bases with no gene match: 6. CDR3 coding DNA: TGTGCCACCAGCCCGGGACTAGAAGCAGATACGCAGTATTTT. It translates to CATSPGLEADTQYF.

The chain combines TRBV7-9 with TRBJ2-3; a weak D match, TRBD2 (5 bases). V was pared by 0 bases and J by 3 bases, with 10 bases between. This CDR3 region has 15 residues. CDR1 SEHNR and CDR2 FQNEAQ come from the germline V gene (reference sequence). Here the CDR3 DNA reads TGTGCCAGCAGCTTAGCAGCGGTCGGGACAGATACGCAGTATTTT. It is translated as CASSLAAVGTDTQYF.

The rearrangement uses TRBV19 and TRBJ1-5; D is uncertain. In germline, CDR1 is LNHDA, CDR2 SQIVND (reference sequence). The CDR3 runs 17 residues. Between the trimmed V and J ends, which lost 8 bases and 2 bases, there was a span of 22 bases. CDR3 DNA: TGTGCCAGTCGTGGGTCCGGGTCGGGCGGGGGCAATCAGCCCCAGCATTTT. Translated, it gives CASRGSGSGGGNQPQHF.

The rearrangement links TRBV6-6 to TRBJ1-3; D may be TRBD1 (5 bases). V lost 2 bases, J lost 0 bases, and 11 bases lay in between. This CDR3 spans 16 amino acids. Per the germline V gene, CDR1 is MNHNY and CDR2 is SVGAGI (reference sequence). This CDR3 reads CASSYGRETSGNTIYF. Written as DNA, the CDR3 is TGTGCCAGCAGTTACGGCAGGGAAACCTCTGGAAACACCATATATTTT.

The rearrangement joins TRBV12-3 or TRBV12-4 to TRBJ2-7; possible D gene TRBD1, 6 bases. This CDR3 contains 13 residues. V lost 3 bases, J lost 6 bases, and 12 bases lay in between. This CDR3 reads CASSFSGGGEQYF. In DNA form, the CDR3 reads TGTGCCAGCAGTTTTAGTGGGGGCGGCGAGCAGTACTTC.

The rearrangement links TRBV13 to TRBJ2-7; weak D call: TRBD1 (5 bases). Deletions cut 4 bases from V and 5 bases from J, with 21 bases between. Looked up from germline, CDR1 is PRHDT and CDR2 is FYEKMQ (reference sequence). CDR3 size: 16 residues. For the CDR3, the DNA is TGTGCCAGCAGCTCCCGGACAAGCAAAGGGTTCGACGAGCAGTACTTC. It is translated as CASSSRTSKGFDEQYF. The full variable domain, rest sourced from reference TRBV13 and TRBJ2-7, is AAGVIQSPRHLIKEKRETATLKCYPIPRHDTVYWYQQGPGQDPQFLISFYEKMQSDKGSIPDRFSAQQFSDYHSELNMSSLELGDSALYFCASSSRTSKGFDEQYFGPGTRLTVT.